This TCR beta chain was identified in a study of blood T cells in healthy people across ages (dated by TCRdb to the mid-2010s). For context, the study as a whole: In model experiments, template switching captured roughly one uniquely barcoded TCR beta cDNA molecule for every two T cells. To avoid experimental bias, donors of different ages were distributed randomly across sequencing lanes. For two donors (one aged 18 to 29 and one aged 80 or older), the study analyzed two additional independent replicas of 1 million unique cDNA reads from the same blood draw. The donors were split into four age groups: young (average about 15 years), middle-aged (over 35), aged (62) and long-lived (approximately 89). Age-related changes in TCR beta repertoire diversity were measured in the study by deep sequencing normalized with unique cDNA molecular identifiers.

Library method: 5' RACE. TCRdb records Illumina HiSeq 2500 as the sequencer. The second PCR ran for about 6 to 11 cycles and used a J-beta primer mix along with a sample-barcoded 5' primer. Each TCR beta cDNA molecule received a unique molecular identifier from a template-switch 5' adaptor carrying 12 random nucleotides. At least 2.5 million CDR3-containing paired-end reads were obtained from each sample. The Mint cDNA synthesis kit, primed by a TRBC-specific oligonucleotide, was used to synthesize first-strand cDNA from all RNA. Following uracil-DNA glycosylase treatment, all cDNA underwent a first 18-cycle PCR with the universal primers M1SS and BC2_uni_R. In the authors' own workflow: Each sample was normalized by randomly selecting 1 million high-quality reads, each carrying a distinct molecular identifier. Reads sharing molecular identifiers were discarded rather than binned into consensus sequences. MiTCR, set to a Q25 quality threshold and the strictest error-elimination algorithm, was used for CDR3 identification, clonotype clustering and error correction. A nonparametric unseen species model with Euler transformation was used to estimate lower-bound total TCR beta diversity. TCRdb reran the public reads through fastp at Q25 and MiXCR, keeping productive beta chains. Rows merge per CDR3 protein into single entries with the most common DNA and genes. TCRdb's processing, not the study's, gives the V and J calls here. For this sample there are under 1 million distinct CDR3 sequences; about 42% appear just once. The top ten constitute roughly 19% of the sample.

Including the terminal cysteine and phenylalanine, the CDR3 comprises 17 residues. The entry retains the CDR3 DNA only, 51 bases that are in frame from base 1. Taken from the germline V gene, the CDR1 and CDR2 loops are SGHRS and YFSETQ. Clipping removes 4 bases from V and 2 bases from J, with 10 as the unmatched junction base count. General study outcomes and caveats: A strong correlation was found between observed TCR beta diversity and the percentage of naive T cells measured by flow cytometry. Because the CMV infection status of the donors was unknown, age-related changes in expanded clonotypes may potentially have been confounded. Compared with the aged group, the long-lived group had more naive CD4+ T cells, fewer expanded clones and increased TCR diversity, a pattern suggesting age selection. Observed TCR beta diversity per million T cells fell roughly linearly with age, and a significant reduction was already apparent by age roughly 41. Estimates of total diversity from one million sequenced T cells were regarded as lower bounds and underestimates. Because profiling used bulk unsorted PBMCs, naive and antigen-experienced compartments could not be compared conclusively.

As regards this clonotype: What antigen it recognizes has not been identified. No quality values exist for individual bases; no much larger clone is one base distant.

The roughly 42 donors, aged roughly 6 to 100 years, were systemically healthy Caucasian individuals from Russia. Each donor gave approximately 10 milliliters of peripheral blood, collected into EDTA-treated Vacutainer tubes. Ficoll-Paque density-gradient centrifugation was used to isolate PBMCs, with at least 6.5 million per sample. Total RNA was extracted from PBMCs with Trizol reagent, with at least 5 micrograms obtained per sample. For every donor, an aliquot of PBMCs went through flow cytometry to measure the percentages of naive CD45RAhigh/CD27high T cells. The TCR originated in a man aged 55 to 70 in good health. In this chain, TRBV5-1 is recombined with TRBJ2-7, with 12 middle bases fitting TRBD1. Sequenced sample: blood. CDR3 loop: CASSTGQGAFRPYEQYF. The DNA sequence follows: TGCGCCAGCAGCACGGGACAGGGGGCTTTTCGACCCTACGAGCAGTACTTC.